A single sample gave rise to the 17 T cell receptor beta chains below, sequenced in a study of blood T cell repertoires in COVID-19. TCRdb's table, derived via immunoSEQ multiplex PCR, lists solely in-frame clones and lacks some. Among 190,000 or so clones, approximately 86% were seen once, and the ten largest hold approximately 0.9%. Sequences were obtained from peripheral blood. All receptors come from a man aged 55 to 69 with COVID-19, enrolled during active disease.

The chain couples TRBV7-2 to TRBJ2-5; 7 nucleotides line up with TRBD1. CDR1 is SGHTA, CDR2 FQGNSA, per germline. Unmatched junction bases numbered 8, after V lost 8 bases and J lost 5 bases. This CDR3 is built from 13 residues. The CDR3 is CASSRGSLETQYF. In DNA, the CDR3 is TGTGCCAGCTCCAGGGGGAGCTTGGAGACCCAGTACTTC.

The chain combines TRBV30 with TRBJ1-6; TRBD1 matches at 7 bases. The CDR3 length is 13 residues. CDR1 and CDR2 from the germline V gene are GTSNPN and SVGIG (reference sequence). With 4 bases clipped from V and 7 bases from J, the junction kept 4 bases outside the gene matches. Written as DNA, the CDR3 is TGTGCCTGGAACCTGGGACAGAATTCACCCCTCCACTTT. Its protein is CAWNLGQNSPLHF.

This CDR3 reads CASSNAQGQGGYTF. Here the CDR3 DNA reads TGCGCCAGCAGCAACGCACAGGGTCAGGGAGGCTACACCTTC. This chain connects TRBV5-1 to TRBJ1-2, with a weak D call TRBD1 (6 bases). Trimming pared 4 bases from V and 8 bases from J, leaving 18 bases between. CDR3 size: 14 residues. Germline V gene sequence: CDR1 SGHRS, CDR2 YFSETQ.

The rearrangement joins TRBV21-1 to TRBJ1-4; no DNA check was done on the table's D call, TRBD1. TRBV21-1 represents a pseudogene. The CDR3 is 14 residues long. CDR3 in amino acids: CASSYRGRDEKLFF. The CDR3 DNA reads as TGTGCCAGCAGTTACAGGGGGCGGGATGAAAAACTGTTTTTT.

The chain recombines TRBV10-2 with TRBJ2-3; TRBD2 matches 10 bases. CDR3 length equals 16 residues. Germline trimming cut 6 bases from V and 2 bases from J; bases unmatched to any gene: 8. Germline lookup yields CDR1 WSHSY and CDR2 SAAADI. The CDR3 DNA follows: TGCGCCAGCAGGAGGGGTAGCGGGAGGTACACAGATACGCAGTATTTT. Translation: CASRRGSGRYTDTQYF.

CDR3 nucleotides: TGTGCCAGTAACTTGTGGCGGGAGAGGCCCCCTGAGCAGTTCTTC. This translates into CASNLWRERPPEQFF. This chain links TRBV7-8 with TRBJ2-1; 7 bases are a match to TRBD2. The CDR3 runs 15 residues. Trimming took 9 bases from V and 9 from J; bases not matched to a gene: 17. CDR1 is SGHVS, CDR2 FQNEAQ, per germline.

This clone came up once. This sequence joins TRBV5-4 and TRBJ2-7; TRBD1 is a possible D gene (5 bases). Deletions cut 3 bases from V and 6 bases from J, with 19 bases between. Looked up from germline, CDR1 is SGHNT and CDR2 is YYREEE (reference sequence). The CDR3 consists of 15 residues. The CDR3: CASSSVGLTTAEQYF. Written as DNA, the CDR3 is TGTGCCAGCAGCTCGGTGGGGCTTACGACGGCCGAGCAGTACTTC.

The table lists this clone with a count of one. The gene calls are TRBV19 and TRBJ2-2; 7 positions agree with TRBD1. With 7 bases clipped from V and 0 bases from J, the junction kept 5 bases outside the gene matches. CDR1 and CDR2 (germline): LNHDA, SQIVND (reference sequence). CDR3 length: 15 amino acids. CDR3 loop: CASTIGQANTGELFF. The CDR3 coding sequence is TGTGCCAGTACAATTGGACAGGCGAACACCGGGGAGCTGTTTTTT.

The rearrangement links TRBV21-1 to TRBJ1-6. TRBV21-1 is recorded as a pseudogene. The CDR3 consists of 16 residues. CDR3 sequence: CASSKDPRENNSPLHF. CDR3 DNA: TGTGCCAGCAGCAAAGATCCCCGGGAGAATAATTCACCCCTCCACTTT.

The chain links TRBV27 to TRBJ1-2; 11 bases are shared with TRBD1. With 1 base clipped from V and 0 bases from J, the junction kept 7 bases outside the gene matches. The CDR3 has 18 residues. CDR1 MNHEY and CDR2 SMNVEV come from the germline V gene (reference sequence). The CDR3 sequence is CASSLLGTGGSANYGYTF. CDR3 nucleotide sequence: TGTGCCAGCAGTTTATTAGGGACAGGGGGTTCAGCTAACTATGGCTACACCTTC.

This clone was observed a few times. The rearrangement links TRBV5-1 to TRBJ2-5, with 12 bases matching TRBD2. The CDR3 contains 17 residues. Trimming cost V 2 bases and J 1 base; bases outside gene matches: 6. Germline CDR1 reads SGHRS; CDR2 reads YFSETQ. As DNA, the CDR3 is TGCGCCAGCAGCTTAAGTCTAGCGGGAGGGCCCCAAGAGACCCAGTACTTC. Amino acids: CASSLSLAGGPQETQYF.

The V gene is TRBV18, the J gene TRBJ2-6, with D hard to call. The CDR3 is 15 amino acids. Germline V gene data show CDR1 as KGHSH and CDR2 as LQKENI. Trimming removed 6 bases at V and 0 bases at J, with 9 bases between. The CDR3 DNA is TGTGCCAGCTCTTTAGAGCTCTCTGGGGCCAACGTCCTGACTTTC. Translating gives CASSLELSGANVLTF.

Only a few counts were recorded for this clone. Other nucleotide sequences in the sample specify the same CDR3. The chain employs TRBV5-1 and TRBJ1-4; D may be TRBD1 (5 bases). The CDR3 length is 14 residues. V was cut by 4 bases and J by 0 bases, with 7 bases left in between. The germline CDR1 and CDR2 sequences are SGHRS and YFSETQ. The CDR3 protein is CASSRGATNEKLFF. The CDR3 DNA reads TGCGCCAGCAGCCGGGGGGCAACTAATGAAAAACTGTTTTTT. Drawing the rest from reference TRBV5-1 and TRBJ1-4, the complete variable domain is KAGVTQTPRYLIKTRGQQVTLSCSPISGHRSVSWYQQTPGQGLQFLFEYFSETQRNKGNFPGRFSGRQFSNSRSEMNVSTLELGDSALYLCASSRGATNEKLFFGSGTQLSVL.

This sequence joins TRBV5-1 and TRBJ2-7, with 10 bases aligning to TRBD2. The germline gives CDR1 SGHRS, CDR2 YFSETQ. V was clipped by 9 bases and J by 2 bases; unmatched bases: 17. This CDR3 comprises 17 residues. Here the CDR3 reads CATRKASGRDSTYEQYF. The DNA for the CDR3 is TGCGCCACCAGAAAGGCTAGCGGGAGAGACTCAACCTACGAGCAGTACTTC.

The chain's CDR3 is CASSPRNQANSPLHF. The CDR3 DNA reads TGTGCCAGCAGCCCCCGTAACCAAGCGAATTCACCCCTCCACTTT. The chain recombines TRBV3-1 (or the pseudogene TRBV3-2) with TRBJ1-6; D is ambiguous. Trimming stripped 4 bases from V and 7 bases from J, with 14 bases between. Germline V gene lookup returns CDR1 LGHDT and CDR2 YNNKEL (reference sequence). CDR3 length: 15 amino acids.

CDR3 nucleotides: TGCGCCAGCAGCTTGCAGGGACAGGACTATGGCTACACCTTC. It translates to CASSLQGQDYGYTF. The chain joins TRBV5-1 to TRBJ1-2, with TRBD1 identical over 8 bases. The germline gives CDR1 SGHRS, CDR2 YFSETQ. V trimming: 1 base; J trimming: 3 bases; junction bases outside the gene matches: 2. The CDR3 runs to 14 residues.

The CDR3, as DNA: TGTGCCAGCAGCTTAACGCCGACAGGGCCCAAGACTGAAGCTTTCTTT. Its translation: CASSLTPTGPKTEAFF. The chain uses TRBV7-3 and TRBJ1-1, with TRBD1 identical over 7 bases. CDR3 length: 16 residues. Unmatched junction bases numbered 9, after V lost 0 bases and J lost 5 bases. Germline CDR1 reads SGHTA; CDR2 reads FQGTGA.